This T cell receptor (beta chain) emerged from a study of blood T cell repertoires in COVID-19. Study-wide background: Italy, Spain and the United States were the sources of the convalescent and acute COVID-19 samples. PBMCs, B-cell-depleted T cells, or T cells were the source of the cDNA or gDNA that made up the material.

Original data processing: Cell counts per sample came from amplifying reference gene primers. Data came from immunoSEQ multiplex PCR; TCRdb stores just in-frame clones and leaves some out. Clone size and the V and J calls come from that table; the DNA yielded D and trimming. The sample holds 45,000 to 70,000 clones, approximately 80% seen once. Sequencing was performed on peripheral blood. The TCR was taken from a man aged 55-75 years with acute or convalescent COVID-19.

The CDR3: CASMRTETGKLFF. The CDR3 region has the DNA TGTGCCAGCATGAGGACAGAAACTGGAAAACTGTTTTTT. This chain uses TRBV6-5 with TRBJ1-4; D may be TRBD1 (6 bases). Germline loops: CDR1 MNHEY, CDR2 SVGAGI. The CDR3 consists of 13 residues. The germline V and J ends were trimmed by 7 bases and 10 bases, with 16 bases remaining between them.